This entry describes one T cell receptor beta chain. Its antigen remains unknown. J was trimmed by 5 bases and V by 7 bases; bases with no gene match: 5. This CDR3 is built from 12 residues. The germline gives CDR1 SGHRS, CDR2 YFSETQ. This record comes from a study of cytomegalovirus exposure and HLA in healthy donors. General study results and limits: It was likely that a cluster of highly shared sequence variants was a sequencing artifact. In a later analysis, at a false discovery rate of 0.05, under 20,000 TCR beta sequences matched HLA alleles. Further analysis was carried out later, and it showed several of the most significant clusters appearing linked to common viral pathogens.

60 Vbeta and 13 Jbeta primers were used in PCR. TCRdb keeps only in-frame clones here, not all; method: immunoSEQ multiplex PCR. This sample has fewer than 90,000 clones, with almost 80% found just once. The sequencing sample was made of PBMCs. The chain couples TRBV5-1 to TRBJ2-7, with TRBD1 matching 8 bases. The source is a female donor in good health and CMV-seronegative. The chain's CDR3 is CASGQGRDEQYF. CDR3 nucleotides: TGCGCCAGCGGACAGGGACGGGACGAGCAGTACTTC.